A selection of T cell receptor beta chains follows, all from one sample in a study of blood T cell repertoires in COVID-19. Some clones are missing from TCRdb's copy, which holds only in-frame ones; the method was immunoSEQ multiplex PCR. Of some 250,000 clones in the sample, over 75% are singletons; the top ten hold 1.9%. The sample was PBMCs or T cells enriched from blood (not recorded which). The source of these receptors is a woman in her 50s who had recovered from COVID-19. Each CDR3 is given with its conserved first and last residue. D genes are given only for firm matches. Clone size is shown for a subset of rows, as once, few, many or a class of expanded clone.

j_call: TRBJ2-4; d_call: TRBD1; v_call: TRBV19; cdr3_length: 15; clone_size: -; cdr3_aa: CASSRQGAAKNIQYF; cdr3_nt: TGTGCCAGTAGTCGACAGGGGGCAGCCAAAAACATTCAGTACTTC
j_call: TRBJ2-1; d_call: TRBD2; v_call: TRBV27; cdr3_length: 16; clone_size: -; cdr3_aa: CASSHRPGLVLNEQFF; cdr3_nt: TGTGCCAGCAGCCATCGTCCGGGACTAGTCCTGAATGAGCAGTTCTTC
j_call: TRBJ1-6; d_call: TRBD1; v_call: TRBV27; cdr3_length: 14; clone_size: -; cdr3_aa: CASTRQGTNSPLHF; cdr3_nt: TGTGCCAGCACTCGACAGGGGACTAATTCACCCCTCCACTTT
j_call: TRBJ1-1; d_call: -; v_call: TRBV19; cdr3_length: 14; clone_size: -; cdr3_aa: CASEATRRGTEAFF; cdr3_nt: TGTGCCAGTGAGGCTACACGGAGAGGGACTGAAGCTTTCTTT
j_call: TRBJ2-2; d_call: TRBD2; v_call: TRBV2; cdr3_length: 15; clone_size: -; cdr3_aa: CASSEEREAGGELFF; cdr3_nt: TGTGCCAGCAGTGAGGAGCGGGAGGCGGGGGGGGAGCTGTTTTTT
j_call: TRBJ1-4; d_call: -; v_call: TRBV4-1; cdr3_length: 18; clone_size: -; cdr3_aa: CASSLDPPGQNLNEKLFF; cdr3_nt: TGCGCCAGCAGCCTGGACCCTCCTGGACAGAACCTTAATGAAAAACTGTTTTTT
j_call: TRBJ2-1; d_call: TRBD1; v_call: TRBV2; cdr3_length: 16; clone_size: -; cdr3_aa: CASRGNDRGNLDEQFF; cdr3_nt: TGTGCCAGCAGAGGGAACGACAGGGGGAATCTCGATGAGCAGTTCTTC
j_call: TRBJ2-1; d_call: -; v_call: TRBV7-8; cdr3_length: 16; clone_size: -; cdr3_aa: CASSLGGRNSYNEQFF; cdr3_nt: TGTGCCAGCAGCTTAGGTGGCCGTAACTCCTACAATGAGCAGTTCTTC
j_call: TRBJ2-6; d_call: -; v_call: TRBV9; cdr3_length: 18; clone_size: -; cdr3_aa: CASSALYGGGTGANVLTF; cdr3_nt: TGTGCCAGCAGCGCCCTATATGGGGGGGGCACTGGGGCCAACGTCCTGACTTTC
j_call: TRBJ2-2; d_call: -; v_call: TRBV6-5; cdr3_length: 13; clone_size: -; cdr3_aa: CASSYINSGELFF; cdr3_nt: TGTGCCAGCAGTTACATTAACTCAGGGGAGCTGTTTTTT
j_call: TRBJ2-1; d_call: -; v_call: TRBV12-5; cdr3_length: 14; clone_size: -; cdr3_aa: CASGLSVPGDEQFF; cdr3_nt: TGTGCTAGTGGTTTGTCCGTCCCGGGGGATGAGCAGTTCTTC
j_call: TRBJ2-2; d_call: -; v_call: TRBV4-2; cdr3_length: 15; clone_size: -; cdr3_aa: CASSQLQRDTGELFF; cdr3_nt: TGTGCCAGCAGCCAGTTGCAGCGAGACACCGGGGAGCTGTTTTTT
j_call: TRBJ1-2; d_call: -; v_call: TRBV27; cdr3_length: 14; clone_size: few; cdr3_aa: CASLAVGGRRGYTF; cdr3_nt: TGTGCCAGCTTAGCGGTCGGGGGGCGCCGGGGCTACACCTTC
j_call: TRBJ2-2; d_call: TRBD1; v_call: TRBV7-9; cdr3_length: 16; clone_size: few; cdr3_aa: CASSFSGTGNTGELFF; cdr3_nt: TGTGCCAGCAGCTTCTCCGGGACAGGGAACACCGGGGAGCTGTTTTTT
j_call: TRBJ2-1; d_call: TRBD2; v_call: TRBV28; cdr3_length: 17; clone_size: once; cdr3_aa: CASNGAGGTKFYNEQFF; cdr3_nt: TGTGCCAGCAATGGAGCGGGAGGGACCAAGTTCTACAATGAGCAGTTCTTC
j_call: TRBJ1-6; d_call: TRBD1; v_call: TRBV7-9; cdr3_length: 15; clone_size: -; cdr3_aa: CASSLPGQGNSPLHF; cdr3_nt: TGTGCCAGCAGCTTACCGGGACAGGGGAATTCACCCCTCCACTTT
j_call: TRBJ2-1; d_call: -; v_call: TRBV9; cdr3_length: 14; clone_size: once; cdr3_aa: CASTPTGTYNEQFF; cdr3_nt: TGTGCCAGCACCCCGACGGGAACCTACAATGAGCAGTTCTTC
j_call: TRBJ2-7; d_call: -; v_call: TRBV6-6; cdr3_length: 16; clone_size: once; cdr3_aa: CASSYGRVSELYEQYF; cdr3_nt: TGTGCCAGCAGTTACGGGCGGGTTAGCGAACTCTACGAGCAGTACTTC
j_call: TRBJ1-1; d_call: -; v_call: TRBV3-1/TRBV3-2; cdr3_length: 13; clone_size: -; cdr3_aa: CASSQGLNTEAFF; cdr3_nt: TGTGCCAGCAGCCAGGGGCTGAACACTGAAGCTTTCTTT
j_call: TRBJ2-7; d_call: -; v_call: TRBV4-1; cdr3_length: 13; clone_size: -; cdr3_aa: CASSPATGYEQYF; cdr3_nt: TGCGCCAGCAGCCCAGCCACGGGATACGAGCAGTACTTC
j_call: TRBJ2-7; d_call: -; v_call: TRBV4-1; cdr3_length: 13; clone_size: -; cdr3_aa: CASSQDLVYEQYF; cdr3_nt: TGCGCCAGCAGCCAAGATCTCGTCTACGAGCAGTACTTC
j_call: TRBJ2-5; d_call: TRBD1; v_call: TRBV2; cdr3_length: 16; clone_size: -; cdr3_aa: CASSLDRGNRQETQYF; cdr3_nt: TGTGCCAGCAGTCTGGACAGGGGGAATCGGCAAGAGACCCAGTACTTC
j_call: TRBJ1-1; d_call: TRBD1; v_call: TRBV19; cdr3_length: 13; clone_size: -; cdr3_aa: CASMGQGGTEAFF; cdr3_nt: TGTGCCAGCATGGGACAGGGTGGAACTGAAGCTTTCTTT
j_call: TRBJ2-5; d_call: -; v_call: TRBV7-2; cdr3_length: 14; clone_size: -; cdr3_aa: CASSLPGGSGTQYF; cdr3_nt: TGTGCCAGCAGCCTCCCCGGAGGCTCTGGGACCCAGTACTTC
j_call: TRBJ1-2; d_call: -; v_call: TRBV29-1; cdr3_length: 12; clone_size: -; cdr3_aa: CSVEDRRGGYTF; cdr3_nt: TGCAGCGTTGAAGATCGGAGGGGAGGCTACACCTTC
j_call: TRBJ1-5; d_call: TRBD1; v_call: TRBV16; cdr3_length: 18; clone_size: -; cdr3_aa: CASRPRKDRGGGNQPQHF; cdr3_nt: TGTGCCAGCAGACCCCGAAAGGACAGGGGAGGTGGTAATCAGCCCCAGCATTTT
j_call: TRBJ2-3; d_call: TRBD1; v_call: TRBV9; cdr3_length: 15; clone_size: -; cdr3_aa: CASSFRQGRSDTQYF; cdr3_nt: TGTGCCAGCAGCTTCAGACAGGGGCGGTCAGATACGCAGTATTTT
j_call: TRBJ1-4; d_call: TRBD1; v_call: TRBV4-2; cdr3_length: 17; clone_size: once; cdr3_aa: CASSQVRGQGTNEKLFF; cdr3_nt: TGTGCCAGCAGCCAAGTTCGAGGACAGGGAACTAATGAAAAACTGTTTTTT
j_call: TRBJ2-5; d_call: -; v_call: TRBV7-9; cdr3_length: 14; clone_size: -; cdr3_aa: CASSPRNQEETQYF; cdr3_nt: TGTGCCAGCAGCCCCCGGAACCAGGAAGAGACCCAGTACTTC
j_call: TRBJ2-1; d_call: TRBD2; v_call: TRBV28; cdr3_length: 15; clone_size: -; cdr3_aa: CASSFLAGGGNEQFF; cdr3_nt: TGTGCCAGCAGTTTCCTAGCGGGAGGTGGCAATGAGCAGTTCTTC
j_call: TRBJ1-3; d_call: TRBD1; v_call: TRBV25-1; cdr3_length: 15; clone_size: -; cdr3_aa: CASSADRGGGNTIYF; cdr3_nt: TGTGCCAGCAGTGCGGACAGGGGCGGTGGAAACACCATATATTTT
j_call: TRBJ1-1; d_call: -; v_call: TRBV27; cdr3_length: 14; clone_size: -; cdr3_aa: CASSLFQGNTEAFF; cdr3_nt: TGTGCCAGCAGTCTATTCCAGGGGAACACTGAAGCTTTCTTT
j_call: TRBJ1-5; d_call: TRBD1; v_call: TRBV4-1; cdr3_length: 14; clone_size: -; cdr3_aa: CASSRDRDHQPQHF; cdr3_nt: TGCGCCAGCAGCCGGGACAGGGATCATCAGCCCCAGCATTTT
j_call: TRBJ2-7; d_call: -; v_call: TRBV5-1; cdr3_length: 14; clone_size: -; cdr3_aa: CASSTITGSYEQYF; cdr3_nt: TGCGCCAGCAGCACCATAACAGGGTCCTACGAGCAGTACTTC
j_call: TRBJ1-2; d_call: -; v_call: TRBV27; cdr3_length: 13; clone_size: many; cdr3_aa: CASSTDKNYGYTF; cdr3_nt: TGTGCCAGCAGTACCGACAAAAACTATGGCTACACCTTC
j_call: TRBJ2-5; d_call: TRBD2; v_call: TRBV18; cdr3_length: 14; clone_size: few; cdr3_aa: CASSPPMRGETQYF; cdr3_nt: TGTGCCAGCTCACCCCCCATGCGGGGGGAGACCCAGTACTTC
j_call: TRBJ2-5; d_call: -; v_call: TRBV19; cdr3_length: 14; clone_size: -; cdr3_aa: CASSSGLSVPFRYF; cdr3_nt: TGTGCCAGTAGTTCTGGGCTATCTGTGCCGTTTCGGTACTTC
j_call: TRBJ2-2; d_call: TRBD2; v_call: TRBV27; cdr3_length: 16; clone_size: -; cdr3_aa: CASSQLSGMGAGELFF; cdr3_nt: TGTGCCAGCAGTCAACTGAGCGGGATGGGCGCCGGGGAGCTGTTTTTT
j_call: TRBJ1-5; d_call: -; v_call: TRBV6-5; cdr3_length: 13; clone_size: -; cdr3_aa: CASSKLQVQPQHF; cdr3_nt: TGTGCCAGCAGTAAACTACAGGTACAGCCCCAGCATTTT
j_call: TRBJ2-7; d_call: -; v_call: TRBV6-6; cdr3_length: 14; clone_size: -; cdr3_aa: CASSRDLSSYEQYF; cdr3_nt: TGTGCCAGCAGCCGGGACTTGAGCTCCTACGAGCAGTACTTC
j_call: TRBJ2-3; d_call: TRBD2; v_call: TRBV5-6; cdr3_length: 16; clone_size: -; cdr3_aa: CASSRLGTSGTDTQYF; cdr3_nt: TGTGCCAGCAGCCGCCTCGGGACTAGCGGTACAGATACGCAGTATTTT
j_call: TRBJ1-2; d_call: -; v_call: TRBV4-1; cdr3_length: 14; clone_size: -; cdr3_aa: CASSQDSVVYGYTF; cdr3_nt: TGCGCCAGCAGCCAAGATTCAGTTGTCTATGGCTACACCTTC
j_call: TRBJ2-7; d_call: TRBD1; v_call: TRBV2; cdr3_length: 14; clone_size: -; cdr3_aa: CASSEAGTGNEQYF; cdr3_nt: TGTGCCAGCAGTGAAGCTGGGACAGGTAACGAGCAGTACTTC
j_call: TRBJ1-2; d_call: -; v_call: TRBV5-1; cdr3_length: 13; clone_size: -; cdr3_aa: CASSFLANYGYTF; cdr3_nt: TGCGCCAGCAGCTTTCTAGCTAACTATGGCTACACCTTC
j_call: TRBJ2-3; d_call: TRBD1; v_call: TRBV7-7; cdr3_length: 13; clone_size: -; cdr3_aa: CASSPQGGDTQYF; cdr3_nt: TGTGCTAGCAGCCCACAGGGGGGCGATACGCAGTATTTT
j_call: TRBJ2-2; d_call: TRBD1; v_call: TRBV5-1; cdr3_length: 15; clone_size: -; cdr3_aa: CASSTGTGGTGELFF; cdr3_nt: TGCGCCAGCAGTACTGGGACAGGGGGCACCGGGGAGCTGTTTTTT
j_call: TRBJ2-1; d_call: TRBD2; v_call: TRBV7-7; cdr3_length: 16; clone_size: -; cdr3_aa: CASPSGSRSSYNEQFF; cdr3_nt: TGTGCTAGTCCCAGCGGGAGCCGGAGCTCCTACAATGAGCAGTTCTTC
j_call: TRBJ2-1; d_call: -; v_call: TRBV5-1; cdr3_length: 15; clone_size: -; cdr3_aa: CASSQTISRVNEQFF; cdr3_nt: TGCGCCAGCAGCCAGACTATATCTCGGGTCAATGAGCAGTTCTTC
j_call: TRBJ2-7; d_call: TRBD1; v_call: TRBV5-1; cdr3_length: 14; clone_size: -; cdr3_aa: CASSLGYRGDEQYF; cdr3_nt: TGCGCCAGCAGCTTGGGTTACAGGGGAGACGAGCAGTACTTC
j_call: TRBJ1-3; d_call: -; v_call: TRBV11-2; cdr3_length: 17; clone_size: -; cdr3_aa: CASSRLAGEISGNTIYF; cdr3_nt: TGTGCCAGCAGCCGATTGGCCGGAGAAATCTCTGGAAACACCATATATTTT
j_call: TRBJ1-6; d_call: -; v_call: TRBV5-1; cdr3_length: 16; clone_size: -; cdr3_aa: CASSSKSGGDNSPLHF; cdr3_nt: TGCGCCAGCAGCTCGAAAAGCGGGGGAGATAATTCACCCCTCCACTTT
j_call: TRBJ2-3; d_call: TRBD2; v_call: TRBV6-2/TRBV6-3; cdr3_length: 14; clone_size: -; cdr3_aa: CASSYGRATDTQYF; cdr3_nt: TGTGCCAGCAGTTATGGGAGGGCCACAGATACGCAGTATTTT
j_call: TRBJ2-2; d_call: TRBD1; v_call: TRBV5-1; cdr3_length: 15; clone_size: once; cdr3_aa: CASSPGTANTGELFF; cdr3_nt: TGCGCCAGCAGCCCCGGGACAGCGAACACCGGGGAGCTGTTTTTT
j_call: TRBJ2-5; d_call: -; v_call: TRBV6-5; cdr3_length: 11; clone_size: -; cdr3_aa: CASSYRGTQYF; cdr3_nt: TGTGCCAGCAGTTACAGGGGCACCCAGTACTTC
j_call: TRBJ1-2; d_call: -; v_call: TRBV5-1; cdr3_length: 15; clone_size: once; cdr3_aa: CASSPARGFDYGYTF; cdr3_nt: TGCGCCAGCAGCCCCGCGCGGGGATTTGACTATGGCTACACCTTC
j_call: TRBJ2-3; d_call: TRBD1; v_call: TRBV30; cdr3_length: 14; clone_size: once; cdr3_aa: CAWSLGQGADTQYF; cdr3_nt: TGTGCCTGGTCACTGGGACAGGGCGCAGATACGCAGTATTTT
j_call: TRBJ1-6; d_call: -; v_call: TRBV19; cdr3_length: 15; clone_size: -; cdr3_aa: CASSVRGRTNSPLHF; cdr3_nt: TGTGCCAGTAGTGTTAGGGGCAGAACTAATTCACCCCTCCACTTT
j_call: TRBJ2-2; d_call: -; v_call: TRBV7-9; cdr3_length: 15; clone_size: -; cdr3_aa: CASSRRDSYTGELFF; cdr3_nt: TGTGCCAGCAGCAGAAGGGACTCTTATACCGGGGAGCTGTTTTTT
j_call: TRBJ2-7; d_call: -; v_call: TRBV12-3/TRBV12-4; cdr3_length: 12; clone_size: -; cdr3_aa: CASSLQGYEQYF; cdr3_nt: TGTGCCAGCAGCCTACAGGGATACGAGCAGTACTTC
j_call: TRBJ1-6; d_call: TRBD1; v_call: TRBV5-1; cdr3_length: 15; clone_size: once; cdr3_aa: CASSLAGQVNSPLHF; cdr3_nt: TGCGCCAGCAGCTTGGCGGGACAGGTTAATTCACCCCTCCACTTT